What follows are 11 T cell receptor beta chains derived from one specimen sequenced in a study of graft-versus-host responses after intestinal transplantation. Sequenced by immunoSEQ multiplex PCR; TCRdb stores in-frame clones only, minus some. This table has tens of thousands of clones, about 90% appearing once. This specimen was PBMCs, taken 26 days after transplant. The receptors derive from a human patient who received an intestinal transplant, so some T cells may come from the graft donor.

The genes are TRBV6-5 and TRBJ1-2, with D possibly TRBD1 on 5 matching bases. Looked up from germline, CDR1 is MNHEY and CDR2 is SVGAGI. The V end lost 2 bases, the J end lost 8 bases, and 12 bases lay between the germline ends. The CDR3 is 13 residues long. The CDR3 coding sequence is TGTGCCAGCAGTTACGGGGGGGAGGTCGGCTACACCTTC. Encoded protein: CASSYGGEVGYTF.

The chain recombines TRBV28 with TRBJ1-5; 7 nucleotides match TRBD1. V shed 4 bases and J 2 bases; nucleotides not matched to a gene: 8. The CDR3 sequence is 16 residues long. The germline CDR1 and CDR2 sequences are MDHEN and SYDVKM. The CDR3 DNA sequence: TGTGCCAGCAGTTCGCAGACAGGGACGGGCAATCAGCCCCAGCATTTT. Residues: CASSSQTGTGNQPQHF.

The chain joins TRBV29-1 to TRBJ2-7; TRBD1 agrees at 11 bases. The CDR3 loop spans 14 amino acids. Germline assignment: CDR1 SQVTM and CDR2 ANQGSEA. After removal of 4 bases from V and 2 bases from J, the junction contained 4 bases not matched to a gene. DNA for the CDR3: TGCAGCGTTGCGGACAGGGGGCGCCCCTACGAGCAGTACTTC. Translated: CSVADRGRPYEQYF.

J is TRBJ1-5 and V is TRBV28; tentatively, D is TRBD1 (6 bases). The CDR3 is made up of 14 amino acids. Per germline, CDR1 MDHEN and CDR2 SYDVKM. V dropped 7 bases and J dropped 5 bases, with 15 bases sitting between them. The CDR3: CASTAQTGDQPQHF. Written as DNA, the CDR3 is TGTGCCAGCACTGCCCAGACAGGCGATCAGCCCCAGCATTTT.

Only one count was recorded for this clone. V gene TRBV18 combines with J gene TRBJ1-5, with D possibly TRBD1 on 5 matching bases. CDR3 length equals 15 residues. Trimming stripped 2 bases from V and 4 bases from J, with 12 bases between. Germline V CDR1 and CDR2: KGHSH, LQKENI. CDR3 loop: CASSPDGAGNQPQHF. As DNA, the CDR3 is TGTGCCAGCTCACCAGATGGGGCGGGGAATCAGCCCCAGCATTTT.

The chain combines TRBV5-4 with TRBJ2-3, with D possibly TRBD2 on 6 matching bases. The germline V gene has CDR1 SGHNT and CDR2 YYREEE (reference sequence). The CDR3 totals 15 residues. V lost 0 bases, J lost 6 bases, and 14 bases lay in between. The DNA of the CDR3 is TGTGCCAGCAGCTTGGTACTAGCAGCAGGCGATACGCAGTATTTT. Protein sequence: CASSLVLAAGDTQYF.

V gene TRBV6-6 combines with J gene TRBJ2-1, with D possibly matching TRBD1 (5 bases). CDR3 length: 16 residues. V was shortened by 2 bases and J by 0 bases, with 11 bases between the two germline ends. CDR1 MNHNY and CDR2 SVGAGI come from the germline V gene (reference sequence). CDR3 DNA sequence: TGTGCCAGCAGTTACCCCCAGGGAAACTCCTACAATGAGCAGTTCTTC. Its protein product is CASSYPQGNSYNEQFF.

The chain's CDR3 is CASSEGQGMDTIYF. The CDR3 DNA sequence: TGTGCCAGCAGTGAGGGACAGGGGATGGACACCATATATTTT. The gene calls are TRBV6-1 and TRBJ1-3; 10 bases are a match to TRBD1. Germline V gene data show CDR1 as MNHNS and CDR2 as SASEGT. V lost 3 bases, J lost 8 bases, and 4 bases stayed unmatched. The CDR3 extends over 14 amino acids.

This sequence joins TRBV25-1 and TRBJ2-1; D might be TRBD2 (5 bases). This CDR3 has 13 amino acids. Trimming took 2 bases from V and 6 from J, leaving 8 bases between them. Germline values: CDR1 MGHDK, CDR2 SYGVNS. CDR3 residues: CASSEIGGNEQFF. The CDR3 DNA sequence: TGTGCCAGCAGTGAAATAGGAGGCAATGAGCAGTTCTTC.

V usage is TRBV30 and J usage is TRBJ1-5; TRBD1 matches 11 bases. The DNA matches TRBJ2-3 better at its end, which makes the J call doubtful. CDR1 and CDR2 (germline): GTSNPN, SVGIG (reference sequence). There are 16 residues in the CDR3. CDR3 residues: CAWSDPGQGANQPQYF. CDR3 in DNA: TGTGCCTGGAGTGACCCCGGACAGGGGGCGAATCAGCCCCAGTATTTT.

This chain connects TRBV4-1 to TRBJ1-3; no clear D. The length of the CDR3 is 18 residues. V was trimmed by 0 bases and J by 4 bases, leaving 19 bases between them. The germline gives CDR1 MGHRA, CDR2 YSYEKL. CDR3 sequence reads: CASSQDRFLEVSGNTIYF. For the CDR3, the DNA is TGCGCCAGCAGCCAAGATAGGTTTTTGGAGGTCTCAGGAAACACCATATATTTT.